The 8 T cell receptor beta chains given below trace back to one sample, sequenced in a study of shared clonotypes between healthy human individuals. TCRdb's table, derived via immunoSEQ multiplex PCR, lists solely in-frame clones and lacks some. The sample carries roughly 400,000 clones, about 96% recorded once. The sequencing input was memory CD8+ T cells sorted from blood. As for subset: CD45RO+ cells pooled with CCR7-negative TemRA cells. These receptors all come from a man aged 25-40 years in good health.

The chain uses TRBV11-2 and TRBJ2-1, with unresolved D. The CDR3 is 14 amino acids. The ends were cut back, 1 base at V and 7 bases at J, with 11 bases in the middle. Looked up from germline, CDR1 is SGHAT and CDR2 is FQNNGV. Here the CDR3 reads CASSLVTGRNEQFF. The CDR3 DNA is TGTGCCAGCAGCTTAGTAACCGGGCGGAATGAGCAGTTCTTC.

This sequence joins TRBV6-1 and TRBJ1-5; no firm D call. This CDR3 has 12 amino acids. The germline V gene encodes CDR1 MNHNS and CDR2 SASEGT. V dropped 6 bases and J dropped 6 bases, with 9 bases sitting between them. As DNA, the CDR3 is TGTGCCAGCAGGAGAGGTAGTCAGCCCCAGCATTTT. It yields the protein CASRRGSQPQHF.

The rearrangement links TRBV5-6 to TRBJ1-2; a possible D gene is TRBD1 (5 bases). Germline CDR1 is SGHDT and CDR2 is YYEEEE. This CDR3 has 16 residues. V lost 0 bases and J lost 2, with 14 bases in between. The CDR3: CASSLDPGRGNYGYTF. The CDR3 nucleotides are TGTGCCAGCAGCTTGGATCCCGGGAGGGGAAACTATGGCTACACCTTC. Complete variable domain (other parts from reference TRBV5-6 and TRBJ1-2): DAGVTQSPTHLIKTRGQQVTLRCSPKSGHDTVSWYQQALGQGPQFIFQYYEEEERQRGNFPDRFSGHQFPNYSSELNVNALLLGDSALYLCASSLDPGRGNYGYTFGSGTRLTVV.

The rearrangement links TRBV14 to TRBJ1-4; D is undetermined. Germline-derived CDR1 and CDR2 are SGHDN and FVKESK. The ends were cut back, 3 bases at V and 5 bases at J, with 4 bases in the middle. This CDR3 is 12 amino acids long. The CDR3 bases are TGTGCCAGCAGCCAGGTCAATGAAAAACTGTTTTTT. Residues: CASSQVNEKLFF.

V usage is TRBV28 and J usage is TRBJ1-1, with D maybe TRBD1 (6 bases). CDR1 MDHEN and CDR2 SYDVKM come from the germline V gene. This CDR3 comprises 10 residues. V dropped 8 bases and J dropped 8 bases, with 9 bases sitting between them. CDR3 DNA: TGTGCCAGCCGGGGGGCCGAAGCTTTCTTT. It codes for CASRGAEAFF.

The V gene is TRBV7-2, the J gene TRBJ1-1, with D perhaps TRBD1 (6 bases). This CDR3 comprises 16 residues. Germline CDR1 is SGHTA and CDR2 is FQGNSA. Trimming cost V 2 bases and J 1 base, with 14 bases left between them. In DNA form, the CDR3 reads TGTGCCAGCAGCTTACCAGGGACATCAGGGAACACTGAAGCTTTCTTT. Protein product: CASSLPGTSGNTEAFF.

The CDR3 loop reads CAWNAGQGTSPLHF. CDR3 nucleotides: TGTGCCTGGAATGCGGGACAGGGAACCTCACCCCTCCACTTT. The chain recombines TRBV30 with TRBJ1-6, with 9 positions matching TRBD1. Germline CDR1 GTSNPN, CDR2 SVGIG (reference sequence). This CDR3 has 14 residues. Germline trimming cut 4 bases from V and 10 bases from J; bases unmatched to any gene: 8.

The CDR3 DNA is TGTGCCAGCAGCCAAGACCGGAGTTATAATGAGCAGTTCTTC. Its translation is CASSQDRSYNEQFF. This chain connects TRBV4-2 to TRBJ2-1; D remains unclear. The CDR3 contains 14 residues. Trimming pared 0 bases from V and 7 bases from J, leaving 10 bases between. Germline lookup yields CDR1 LGHNA and CDR2 YNFKEQ.